This T cell receptor beta chain was recorded in a study of OX40 agonist ivuxolimab in advanced cancers. Background for the entire study: Ivuxolimab was an agonistic, fully human IgG2 monoclonal antibody directed against OX40 (CD134), a costimulatory receptor. The monotherapy dose-escalation portion (N ≈ 55 patients) of the phase I ivuxolimab trial is reported in the paper. The point of sequencing TCRbeta in the periphery was to test whether ivuxolimab changed TCR sequence diversity and drove clonal T-cell expansion. Patients were allowed to have had prior anti-PD-1, anti-PD-L1 or anti-CTLA-4 therapy, and approximately 40% of the dose-escalation patients had been treated with checkpoint inhibitors. Intravenous ivuxolimab was administered to patients every 2 weeks at six dose levels: 0.01, 0.1, 0.3, 1.5, 3 and 10 mg/kg. Partial responses occurred in three dose-escalation patients, of whom one had hepatocellular carcinoma and two had cutaneous melanoma. Among the roughly 52 dose-escalation patients, around 20 had hepatocellular carcinoma, around 15 melanoma, 9 renal cell carcinoma and 9 head and neck cancer. A male proportion of roughly 85% and a mean age of roughly 58 years, ranging from roughly 23 to 90, were recorded for the dose-escalation cohort. The paper as a whole reports these results and caveats: Partial responders in the 0.1-3.0 mg/kg groups had among the lowest normalized peripheral clonal expansion, especially among CD8+ T cells. After ivuxolimab, expanded clones were on average more numerous among CD8+ T cells than among CD4+ T cells. At doses from 0.1 to 3.0 mg/kg, clonal expansion was seen in both CD4+ and CD8+ blood T cells between baseline and week 6. Antigen specificity was not determined for the clonally expanded peripheral T cells. Low levels of normalized T-cell clonal expansion were also seen in some patients who did not respond.

The trial excluded patients who had a history of autoimmune disease or were on systemic immunosuppression. Peripheral blood for TCR sequencing was collected from all dose cohorts at baseline, on cycle 4 day 1, and on cycle 7 day 1. The samples were drawn from a first-in-human, open-label, multicenter phase I dose-escalation trial of ivuxolimab. The trial enrolled adults with locally advanced or metastatic head and neck squamous cell, hepatocellular, melanoma or renal cell carcinoma. Before TCR sequencing, CD4+ T cells and CD8+ T cells were sorted from peripheral blood as separate populations. Genomic DNA was extracted from sorted cells for sequencing of the TCRbeta CDR3 region. The immunoSEQ Assay was used for sequencing of TCRbeta CDR3 regions. The source is immuneACCESS, and TCRdb retained only in-frame sequences with V and J called. Part of the clones is not carried over; for the studies checked, unresolved V genes explain less than half of this, and the remainder is unexplained. Across this sample there are some 70,000 clones, with roughly 89% seen only once. Jointly, the top ten make up approximately 0.99% of the sample.

Its CDR3 holds 13 amino acids, cysteine through phenylalanine. Only the CDR3 portion is preserved as DNA: 39 bases, with reading frame beginning at the first base. At the junction V is shortened by 10 bases and J by 2 bases, with 11 bases in between. The germline V gene supplies CDR1 MNHEY and CDR2 SVGAGI. A remark on this clone: The antigen it binds to is not known. No clone much larger than this one lies a single base away; base qualities are absent.

The source material was CD4+ or CD8+ T cells sorted from blood, sampled in a trial of the OX40 agonist ivuxolimab. The TCR comes from an adult with an advanced solid tumor such as melanoma, head and neck, liver or kidney cancer. The rearranged segments are TRBV6-5 and TRBJ1-4; a confident D gene designation cannot be given. For the CDR3, the sequence is CATPGETNEKLFF. The DNA reads TGTGCCACCCCCGGGGAGACTAATGAAAAACTGTTTTTT.